The 3 T cell receptor beta chains presented below share a single source sample, sequenced in a study of PD-1 blockade in mismatch repair-deficient tumors. Sequencing was performed with immunoSEQ multiplex PCR; in TCRdb, only in-frame clones are kept and a portion is missing. The sample yields some 130,000 clones, about 88% seen once. The source material was peripheral blood, sampled approximately 72 weeks after starting pembrolizumab. Receptors originate from an adult with mismatch repair-deficient cancer.

The J gene is TRBJ1-2, the V gene TRBV6-5, with D perhaps matching TRBD1 (6 bases). Germline CDR1 is MNHEY and CDR2 is SVGAGI. Trimming removed 10 bases at V and 8 bases at J, with 17 bases between. CDR3 length equals 12 residues. CDR3 region: CATRGTGKGYTF. In DNA form, the CDR3 reads TGTGCCACCCGCGGCACAGGGAAAGGCTACACCTTC.

The chain joins TRBV7-3 to TRBJ2-5, with 8 positions matching TRBD1. CDR3 length: 13 amino acids. From germline, CDR1 is SGHTA and CDR2 FQGTGA. Unmatched junction bases numbered 3, after V lost 5 bases and J lost 4 bases. CDR3 nucleotides: TGTGCCAGCAGCCGCGACAGGGGAGAGACCCAGTACTTC. As protein: CASSRDRGETQYF.

J is TRBJ2-1 and V is TRBV9, with 8 bases fitting TRBD1. This CDR3 is built from 16 residues. The germline V gene encodes CDR1 SGDLS and CDR2 YYNGEE. Germline trimming cut 3 bases from V and 0 bases from J; bases unmatched to any gene: 5. CDR3 in amino acids: CASSGRQGLSYNEQFF. CDR3 DNA: TGTGCCAGCAGCGGACGACAGGGGCTCTCCTACAATGAGCAGTTCTTC.